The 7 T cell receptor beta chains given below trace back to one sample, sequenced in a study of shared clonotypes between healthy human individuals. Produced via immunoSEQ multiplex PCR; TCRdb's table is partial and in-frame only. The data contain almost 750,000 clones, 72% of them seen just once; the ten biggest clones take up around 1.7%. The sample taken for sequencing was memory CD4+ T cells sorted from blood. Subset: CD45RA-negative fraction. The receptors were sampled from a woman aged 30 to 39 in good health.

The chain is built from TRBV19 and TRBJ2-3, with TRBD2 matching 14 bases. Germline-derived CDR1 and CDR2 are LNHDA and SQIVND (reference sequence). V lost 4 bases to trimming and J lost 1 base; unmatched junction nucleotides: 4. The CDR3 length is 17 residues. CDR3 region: CASSKGLAGVGTDTQYF. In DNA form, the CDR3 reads TGTGCCAGTAGTAAGGGACTAGCGGGAGTTGGCACAGATACGCAGTATTTT.

CDR3 in DNA: TGTGCCAGCAGTCTACTAGCGGGAGGGATTCGGGGAATGGAGACCCAGTACTTC. Its protein product is CASSLLAGGIRGMETQYF. The genes are TRBV28 and TRBJ2-5, with 13 bases identical to TRBD2. Per germline, CDR1 MDHEN and CDR2 SYDVKM. Germline trimming cut 5 bases from V and 5 bases from J; bases unmatched to any gene: 14. The CDR3 covers 18 residues.

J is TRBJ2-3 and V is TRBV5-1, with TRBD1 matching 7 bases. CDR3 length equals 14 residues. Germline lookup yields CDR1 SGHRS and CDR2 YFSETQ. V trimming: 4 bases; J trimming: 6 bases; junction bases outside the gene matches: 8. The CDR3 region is CASSPIGGEDTQYF. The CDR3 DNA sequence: TGCGCCAGCAGCCCGATAGGGGGCGAGGATACGCAGTATTTT. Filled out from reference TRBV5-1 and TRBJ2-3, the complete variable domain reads KAGVTQTPRYLIKTRGQQVTLSCSPISGHRSVSWYQQTPGQGLQFLFEYFSETQRNKGNFPGRFSGRQFSNSRSEMNVSTLELGDSALYLCASSPIGGEDTQYFGPGTRLTVL.

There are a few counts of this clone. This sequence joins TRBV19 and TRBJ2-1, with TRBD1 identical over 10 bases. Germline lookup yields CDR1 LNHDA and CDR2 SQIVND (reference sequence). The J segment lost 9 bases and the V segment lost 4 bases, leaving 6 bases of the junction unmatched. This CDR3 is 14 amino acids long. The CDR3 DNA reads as TGTGCCAGTAGTAGACAGGGGGCCTCCAGTGAGCAGTTCTTC. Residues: CASSRQGASSEQFF.

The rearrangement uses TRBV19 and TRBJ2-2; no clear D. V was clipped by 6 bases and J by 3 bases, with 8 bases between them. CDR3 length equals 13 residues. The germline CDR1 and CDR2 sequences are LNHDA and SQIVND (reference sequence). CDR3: CASRNHYTGELFF. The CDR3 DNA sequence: TGTGCCAGTAGGAACCATTACACCGGGGAGCTGTTTTTT.

CDR3: CASSSSGGGSYEQYF. In DNA form, the CDR3 reads TGTGCCAGCAGTTCCTCAGGGGGTGGGTCCTACGAGCAGTACTTC. This rearrangement joins TRBV28 to TRBJ2-7; 7 bases map to TRBD1. J was trimmed by 1 base and V by 4 bases; bases with no gene match: 7. CDR1 is MDHEN and CDR2 is SYDVKM in the germline V gene. CDR3 length: 15 amino acids.

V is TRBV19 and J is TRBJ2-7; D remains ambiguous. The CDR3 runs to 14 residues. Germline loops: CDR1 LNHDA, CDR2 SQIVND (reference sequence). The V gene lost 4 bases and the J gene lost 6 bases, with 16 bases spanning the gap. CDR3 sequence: CASSNRDPPGEQYF. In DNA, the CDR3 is TGTGCCAGTAGTAACCGAGACCCGCCGGGCGAGCAGTACTTC.